This entry lists 30 T cell receptor beta chains sequenced from one sample in a study of T cell repertoires in cytomegalovirus infection. One entry per CDR3 protein, called by TCRdb with MiXCR from the reads. The profile covers a few hundred thousand distinct CDR3 sequences, with 26% appearing a single time and less than 15% taken by the ten largest. The sequenced material came from PBMCs. The origin of the receptors is a human donor in good health (CMV status not recorded). Some clones in this sample may be carry-over from other donors' samples.

This clonotype was picked up a small number of times. The chain joins TRBV28 to TRBJ2-7, with D perhaps TRBD2 (6 bases). Between the trimmed V and J ends, which lost 3 bases and 2 bases, there was a span of 14 bases. Looked up from germline, CDR1 is MDHEN and CDR2 is SYDVKM. The CDR3 consists of 15 residues. The CDR3: CASSLGGLRPYEQYF. CDR3 in DNA: TGTGCCAGCAGTTTGGGGGGACTGAGACCCTACGAGCAGTACTTC.

The chain carries TRBV20-1 and TRBJ2-5; D is perhaps TRBD2 (6 bases). Per germline, CDR1 DFQATT and CDR2 SNEGSKA (reference sequence). This CDR3 spans 15 amino acids. The ends were cut back, 1 base at V and 7 bases at J, with 19 bases in the middle. CDR3 nucleotides: TGCAGTGCTAGAGTTTCGGGGGTGAGCGAGGTGACCCAGTACTTC. Amino acid sequence: CSARVSGVSEVTQYF.

J is TRBJ1-1 and V is TRBV28; D call uncertain. The CDR3 is 12 amino acids. Trimming shortened V by 6 bases and J by 5 bases, and 10 bases separated the two germline ends. In germline, CDR1 is MDHEN, CDR2 SYDVKM. The CDR3 DNA is TGTGCCAGCAGCAATAGGGCTACTGAAGCTTTCTTT. Its translation is CASSNRATEAFF.

The chain's CDR3 is CASSPSPGTGQETQYF. The CDR3 nucleotides are TGTGCCAGCAGTCCATCACCCGGGACAGGCCAAGAGACCCAGTACTTC. The gene calls are TRBV28 and TRBJ2-5; 8 bases are shared with TRBD1. The CDR3 extends over 16 amino acids. The V gene end was trimmed by 5 bases and the J gene end by 1 base; junction bases not matched to a gene: 9. Germline V gene sequence: CDR1 MDHEN, CDR2 SYDVKM.

In its sample, this clonotype was seen many times. This sequence joins TRBV7-2 and TRBJ2-5, with TRBD2 matching 8 bases. Losses at the gene ends were 5 bases for V and 5 bases for J; bases not matched to a gene: 7. Per the germline V gene, CDR1 is SGHTA and CDR2 is FQGNSA. The CDR3 length is 14 residues. CDR3 sequence (DNA): TGTGCCAGCAGCCGAAGCGGGAGTGATGAGACCCAGTACTTC. Protein product: CASSRSGSDETQYF. Full variable domain (remainder filled in from reference TRBV7-2 and TRBJ2-5): GAGVSQSPSNKVTEKGKDVELRCDPISGHTALYWYRQSLGQGLEFLIYFQGNSAPDKSGLPSDRFSAERTGGSVSTLTIQRTQQEDSAVYLCASSRSGSDETQYFGPGTRLLVL.

The chain joins TRBV5-6 to TRBJ2-3, with 8 bases fitting TRBD2. This CDR3 region has 17 residues. Germline values: CDR1 SGHDT, CDR2 YYEEEE. Germline trimming cut 0 bases from V and 0 bases from J; bases unmatched to any gene: 6. The CDR3 sequence: CASSLALSGASTDTQYF. The CDR3 nucleotides read TGTGCCAGCAGCTTGGCTCTTAGCGGGGCTAGCACAGATACGCAGTATTTT.

This rearrangement joins TRBV19 to TRBJ2-7; a weak D match, TRBD2 (6 bases). The CDR3 consists of 13 residues. Looked up from germline, CDR1 is LNHDA and CDR2 is SQIVND (reference sequence). The ends were cut back, 4 bases at V and 1 base at J, with 8 bases in the middle. Here the CDR3 reads CASSNRGSYEQYV. CDR3 nucleotides: TGTGCCAGTAGTAATCGGGGGTCCTACGAGCAGTACGTC.

This clonotype was recorded many times. The chain is built from TRBV7-2 and TRBJ2-5; a possible D gene is TRBD2 (5 bases). The germline V and J ends were trimmed by 9 bases and 1 base, with 18 bases remaining between them. The CDR3 runs to 15 residues. Germline V gives CDR1 SGHTA, CDR2 FQGNSA. The CDR3 protein is CASSLAGSAQETQYF. The CDR3 DNA reads as TGTGCCAGTAGCCTAGCCGGATCAGCCCAAGAGACCCAGTACTTC.

The chain uses TRBV9 and TRBJ1-3; a weak D match, TRBD1 (5 bases). Per the germline V gene, CDR1 is SGDLS and CDR2 is YYNGEE. Between the trimmed V and J ends, which lost 3 bases and 8 bases, there was a span of 15 bases. This CDR3 comprises 14 residues. This CDR3 reads CASSDGHSGHTIYF. The CDR3 DNA follows: TGTGCCAGCAGCGATGGACACTCCGGACACACCATATATTTT.

DNA of the CDR3: TGTGCCAGCAGCCGACCTGGGACTAGCGGACTCCACAATGAGCAGTTCTTC. Translating gives CASSRPGTSGLHNEQFF. The genes are TRBV7-2 and TRBJ2-1, with 11 nucleotides matching TRBD2. V trimming: 5 bases; J trimming: 5 bases; junction bases outside the gene matches: 11. CDR3 length: 17 residues. Germline loops: CDR1 SGHTA, CDR2 FQGNSA.

In its sample, this clonotype was seen a few times. The chain employs TRBV7-9 and TRBJ2-7; TRBD1 matches at 9 bases. J was trimmed by 4 bases and V by 6 bases; bases with no gene match: 7. The CDR3 is made up of 14 amino acids. In germline, CDR1 is SEHNR, CDR2 FQNEAQ (reference sequence). This CDR3 reads CASSSDGTGYEQYV. The CDR3 DNA reads as TGTGCCAGCAGTTCCGATGGGACAGGGTACGAGCAGTACGTC.

The CDR3 loop reads CASSVAGGEQFF. In DNA form, the CDR3 reads TGTGCCAGCAGCGTAGCGGGAGGGGAGCAGTTCTTC. V is TRBV7-3 and J is TRBJ2-1; 11 bases fit TRBD2. CDR1 and CDR2 (germline): SGHTA, FQGTGA. This CDR3 is 12 amino acids long. Trimming at V came to 5 bases and at J to 10 bases, leaving 1 base not matched to a gene.

The table lists this clonotype with many counts. The chain is built from TRBV7-3 and TRBJ2-3; the match to TRBD2 covers 8 bases. The CDR3 contains 16 residues. Looked up from germline, CDR1 is SGHTA and CDR2 is FQGTGA. Trimming cost V 5 bases and J 5 bases; bases outside gene matches: 12. The CDR3 here is CASSQSTTSGEDTQYF. CDR3 DNA: TGTGCCAGCAGCCAAAGCACTACTAGCGGTGAAGATACGCAGTATTTT.

This rearrangement joins TRBV5-4 to TRBJ2-7; 8 bases line up with TRBD1. V lost 3 bases to trimming and J lost 3 bases; unmatched junction nucleotides: 2. Germline V lookup: CDR1 SGHNT, CDR2 YYREEE (reference sequence). There are 13 residues in the CDR3. CDR3 residues: CASSYDRGYEQYV. In DNA form, the CDR3 reads TGTGCCAGCAGCTATGACAGGGGCTACGAGCAGTACGTC.

The sample holds a few counts of this clonotype. The CDR3: CASSTGTSGRGDTQYF. The CDR3 region has the DNA TGTGCCAGCAGCACCGGGACTAGCGGGAGAGGGGATACGCAGTATTTT. The rearrangement joins TRBV9 to TRBJ2-3; 14 positions match TRBD2. The CDR3 length is 16 residues. J was trimmed by 6 bases and V by 4 bases; bases with no gene match: 7. From germline, CDR1 is SGDLS and CDR2 YYNGEE.

CDR3 region: CASRYPGTNSNQPQHF. CDR3 coding DNA: TGTGCCAGTAGGTATCCCGGGACAAATAGCAATCAGCCCCAGCATTTT. The chain is built from TRBV19 and TRBJ1-5; TRBD1 might be the D (6 bases). Germline CDR1 and CDR2: LNHDA and SQIVND (reference sequence). CDR3 size: 16 residues. Trimming took 6 bases from V and 0 from J, leaving 15 bases between them.

This clonotype came up many times. Here the CDR3 DNA reads TGTGCCAGCAGCTCCGCCTGGACAGGGGGCCAGCCCCAGCATTTT. Residues: CASSSAWTGGQPQHF. This chain joins TRBV7-2 and TRBJ1-5; 11 bases are a match to TRBD1. CDR1 and CDR2 from the germline V gene are SGHTA and FQGNSA. CDR3 length: 15 residues. Trimming took 4 bases from V and 7 from J; bases not matched to a gene: 6. The full variable domain, rest sourced from reference TRBV7-2 and TRBJ1-5, is GAGVSQSPSNKVTEKGKDVELRCDPISGHTALYWYRQSLGQGLEFLIYFQGNSAPDKSGLPSDRFSAERTGGSVSTLTIQRTQQEDSAVYLCASSSAWTGGQPQHFGDGTRLSIL.

This clonotype showed up many times. J is TRBJ2-7 and V is TRBV7-9; D is undetermined. Trimming took 5 bases from V and 0 from J, leaving 14 bases between them. The CDR3 is made up of 15 amino acids. Per the germline V gene, CDR1 is SEHNR and CDR2 is FQNEAQ (reference sequence). As DNA, the CDR3 is TGTGCCAGCAGCCCCGACGTTGGGCTCTCCTACGAGCAGTACTTC. Translating gives CASSPDVGLSYEQYF.

This clonotype appeared a few times. The chain has TRBV6-2 or TRBV6-3 and TRBJ2-1, with D tentatively TRBD1 or TRBD2 (5 bases each). Germline loops: CDR1 MNHEY, CDR2 SVGEGT. V lost 6 bases and J lost 6, with 6 bases in between. The CDR3 totals 11 residues. The CDR3 DNA reads TGTGCCAGCAGGGGGGTCAATGAGCAGTTCTTC. Its translation: CASRGVNEQFF.

The genes are TRBV11-2 and TRBJ1-1; no reliable D call. The length of the CDR3 is 13 residues. V was cut by 3 bases and J by 3 bases, with 8 bases left in between. Looked up from germline, CDR1 is SGHAT and CDR2 is FQNNGV. The CDR3 is CASSFLRYTEAFF. The CDR3 DNA follows: TGTGCCAGCAGCTTTTTAAGGTACACTGAAGCTTTCTTT.

This clonotype was seen ten or more times. This sequence joins TRBV7-6 and TRBJ1-1, with TRBD1 matching over 7 bases. The germline V gene has CDR1 SGHVS and CDR2 FNYEAQ. CDR3 length equals 14 residues. Trimming at V came to 2 bases and at J to 3 bases, leaving 3 bases not matched to a gene. CDR3 residues: CASSLNQGDTEAFF. CDR3 nucleotides: TGTGCCAGCAGCTTAAACCAGGGGGACACTGAAGCTTTCTTT.

This clonotype was detected many times. V usage is TRBV11-2 and J usage is TRBJ2-5; 15 bases map to TRBD2. CDR3 length equals 18 residues. J lost 4 bases, V lost 3 bases, and 9 bases had no gene match. Germline CDR1 is SGHAT and CDR2 is FQNNGV. DNA for the CDR3: TGTGCCAGCAGCTTCGGACTAGCGGGAGGGGCGGCCACAGAGACCCAGTACTTC. It yields the protein CASSFGLAGGAATETQYF.

The table lists this clonotype with many counts. The J gene is TRBJ2-3, the V gene TRBV12-3 or TRBV12-4; D gene ambiguous. This CDR3 comprises 15 residues. V was clipped by 6 bases and J by 1 base, with 14 bases between them. CDR3 protein: CASRALRRGTDTQYF. The CDR3 DNA sequence: TGTGCCAGCAGAGCTCTCAGGAGAGGCACAGATACGCAGTATTTT.

This clonotype was observed a handful of times. This sequence joins TRBV6-1 and TRBJ2-1, with 13 positions matching TRBD2. In germline, CDR1 is MNHNS, CDR2 SASEGT. CDR3 length equals 17 residues. V was clipped by 1 base and J by 4 bases; unmatched bases: 4. The CDR3 DNA follows: TGTGCCAGCAGTGAAGATGGGACTAGCGGGATTTACAATGAGCAGTTCTTC. This codes for CASSEDGTSGIYNEQFF.

The genes are TRBV5-5 and TRBJ2-5, with D tentatively TRBD2 (5 bases). Germline loops: CDR1 SGHKS, CDR2 YYEKEE (reference sequence). The CDR3 loop spans 16 amino acids. Trimming removed 0 bases from V and 1 base from J, with 13 bases in between. The CDR3 region has the DNA TGTGCCAGCAGCTTGGTCGGGGTGTGGGGCCAAGAGACCCAGTACTTC. It is translated as CASSLVGVWGQETQYF.

The sample holds a few counts of this clonotype. V usage is TRBV6-1 and J usage is TRBJ2-5; TRBD1 aligns across 8 bases. The V gene end was trimmed by 5 bases and the J gene end by 1 base; junction bases not matched to a gene: 6. This CDR3 is 15 amino acids long. Germline CDR1 is MNHNS and CDR2 is SASEGT. CDR3 DNA sequence: TGTGCCAGCAGTCTGAAGGACAGGGTCCAAGAGACCCAGTACTTC. Amino acids: CASSLKDRVQETQYF.

This clonotype was observed a handful of times. The V call is TRBV6-2 or TRBV6-3, the J call TRBJ2-1, with D unresolved. CDR3 length equals 13 residues. V shed 6 bases and J shed 7 bases, with 13 bases lying between them. Germline V gene data show CDR1 as MNHEY and CDR2 as SVGEGT. CDR3 in amino acids: CASSRTEQNEQFF. The CDR3, as DNA: TGTGCCAGCAGCCGCACCGAACAAAATGAGCAGTTCTTC.

As regards this clonotype: One end of the junction does not line up with germline, which may come from a read error. This chain uses TRBV7-2 with TRBJ2-1; 7 bases line up with TRBD2. The CDR3 loop spans 16 amino acids. Germline V lookup: CDR1 SGHTA, CDR2 FQGNSA. Here the CDR3 reads CASTLTGGSSYNEQFF. The CDR3 region has the DNA TGTGCCAGCACCTTAACCGGGGGGAGCTCCTACAATGAGCAGTTCTTC.

This clonotype was counted many times. This chain connects TRBV11-3 to TRBJ2-2; D is perhaps TRBD1 (5 bases). V lost 1 base and J 1 base, leaving 7 bases between the germline ends. The germline V gene has CDR1 SGHNT and CDR2 YENEEA. The CDR3 is 15 amino acids. This CDR3 reads CASSLGQGNTGELFF. The CDR3 DNA follows: TGTGCCAGCAGCTTAGGGCAGGGGAACACCGGGGAGCTGTTTTTT.

The rearrangement uses TRBV2 and TRBJ2-3, with D possibly being TRBD1 (6 bases). The V gene's germline CDR1 is SNHLY and CDR2 FYNNEI. The CDR3 runs 14 residues. V lost 6 bases, J lost 2 bases, and 12 bases lay in between. The CDR3 loop reads CASRAGQNTDTQYF. The CDR3 DNA reads as TGTGCCAGCAGAGCCGGACAGAACACAGATACGCAGTATTTT. The full variable domain, rest sourced from reference TRBV2 and TRBJ2-3, is EPEVTQTPSHQVTQMGQEVILRCVPISNHLYFYWYRQILGQKVEFLVSFYNNEISEKSEIFDDQFSVERPDGSNFTLKIRSTKLEDSAMYFCASRAGQNTDTQYFGPGTRLTVL.